This T cell receptor (beta chain) was sequenced during a study of T cells in Graves' hyperthyroidism and ophthalmopathy. Study summary: Any treatment followed the collection of peripheral blood at initial diagnosis. Study-wide results and limits: Progression to ophthalmopathy was predicted a median of roughly 6.5 months early. From stable hyperthyroidism, ophthalmopathy was separated by a 13 V-J model.

The diagnostic basis comprised clinical symptoms, serum thyroxine and TRAb, thyroid ultrasound and orbital computed tomography. This clonotype was observed many times. Its antigen is undetermined. Trimming shortened V by 5 bases and J by 1 base, and 14 bases separated the two germline ends. The CDR3 length is 15 residues. Germline V gene data show CDR1 as PRHDT and CDR2 as FYEKMQ (reference sequence). It was RNA transcripts that yielded the amplified TCR beta CDR3 regions. The study used the HTBI primer set for a first-round RT-PCR of the TCR CDR3. TCRdb reanalysed the multiplex PCR reads using MiXCR and keeps one entry per CDR3 protein. Here the sample spans roughly 350,000 distinct CDR3 sequences, roughly 15% being singletons.

This clonotype originated in a woman in her thirties or forties with Graves' ophthalmopathy. Sequenced sample: blood. V gene TRBV13 combines with J gene TRBJ1-1, with a tentative D call TRBD1 (6 bases). The CDR3 sequence is CASSATGTQNTEAFF. CDR3 bases: TGTGCCAGCAGCGCGACAGGAACCCAGAACACTGAAGCTTTCTTT. Together with reference TRBV13 and TRBJ1-1, the CDR3 gives the full variable domain: AAGVIQSPRHLIKEKRETATLKCYPIPRHDTVYWYQQGPGQDPQFLISFYEKMQSDKGSIPDRFSAQQFSDYHSELNMSSLELGDSALYFCASSATGTQNTEAFFGQGTRLTVV.